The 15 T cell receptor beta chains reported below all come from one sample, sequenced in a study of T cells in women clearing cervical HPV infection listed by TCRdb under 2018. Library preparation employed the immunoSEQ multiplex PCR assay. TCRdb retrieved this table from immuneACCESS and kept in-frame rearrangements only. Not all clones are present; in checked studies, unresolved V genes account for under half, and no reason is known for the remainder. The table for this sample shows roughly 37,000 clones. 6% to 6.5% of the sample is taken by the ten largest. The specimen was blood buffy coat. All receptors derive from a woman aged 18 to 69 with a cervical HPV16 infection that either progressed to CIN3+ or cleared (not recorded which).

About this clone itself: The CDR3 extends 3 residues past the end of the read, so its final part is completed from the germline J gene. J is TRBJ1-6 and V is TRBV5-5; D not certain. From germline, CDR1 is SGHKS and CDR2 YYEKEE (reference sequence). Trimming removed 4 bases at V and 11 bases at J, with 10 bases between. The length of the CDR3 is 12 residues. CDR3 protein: CASSLDPAPLHF. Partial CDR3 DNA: TGTGCCAGCAGCCTGGACCCAGCACCC.

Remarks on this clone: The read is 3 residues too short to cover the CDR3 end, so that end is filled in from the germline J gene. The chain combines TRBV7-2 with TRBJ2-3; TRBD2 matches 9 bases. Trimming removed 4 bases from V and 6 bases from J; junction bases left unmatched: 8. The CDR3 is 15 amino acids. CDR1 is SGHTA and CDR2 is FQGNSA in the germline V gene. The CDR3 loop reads CASSSPAGGSDTQYF. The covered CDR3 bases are TGTGCCAGCAGCTCCCCGGCGGGAGGGTCGGATACG.

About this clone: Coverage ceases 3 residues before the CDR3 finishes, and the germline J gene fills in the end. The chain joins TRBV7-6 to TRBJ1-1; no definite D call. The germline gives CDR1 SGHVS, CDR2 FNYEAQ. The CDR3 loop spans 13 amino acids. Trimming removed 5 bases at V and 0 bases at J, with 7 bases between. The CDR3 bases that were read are TGTGCCAGCAGCCCAGTAATGAACACTGAA. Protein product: CASSPVMNTE. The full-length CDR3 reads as CASSPVMNTEAFF.

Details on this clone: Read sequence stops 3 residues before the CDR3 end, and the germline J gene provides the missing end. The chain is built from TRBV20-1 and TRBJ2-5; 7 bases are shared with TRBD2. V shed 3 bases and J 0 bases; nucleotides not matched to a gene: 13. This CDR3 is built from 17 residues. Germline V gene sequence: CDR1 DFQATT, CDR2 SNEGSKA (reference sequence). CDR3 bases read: TGCAGTGCTAGTCTCTCCGGGGGGACCATGTACCAAGAGACC. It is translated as CSASLSGGTMYQET. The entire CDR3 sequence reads CSASLSGGTMYQETQYF.

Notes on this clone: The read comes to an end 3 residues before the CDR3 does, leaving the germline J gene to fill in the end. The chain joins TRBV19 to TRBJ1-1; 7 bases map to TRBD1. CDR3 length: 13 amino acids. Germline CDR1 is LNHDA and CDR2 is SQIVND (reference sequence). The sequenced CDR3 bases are TGTGCCAGTAGTACGCAGACAGGGTTGCAA. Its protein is CASSTQTGLQ. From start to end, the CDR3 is CASSTQTGLQAFF. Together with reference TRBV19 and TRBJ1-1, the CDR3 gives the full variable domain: DGGITQSPKYLFRKEGQNVTLSCEQNLNHDAMYWYRQDPGQGLRLIYYSQIVNDFQKGDIAEGYSVSREKKESFPLTVTSAQKNPTAFYLCASSTQTGLQAFFGQGTRLTVV.

CDR3 amino acids: CASSIGSSGGPGETQYF. Incomplete CDR3 DNA: TGTGCCAGTAGTATAGGATCTAGCGGGGGCCCCGGAGAGACC. V and J are TRBV19 and TRBJ2-5; 10 bases fit TRBD2. The read ends 3 residues shy of where the CDR3 ends; the end is completed using the germline J gene. J lost 4 bases, V lost 1 base, and 9 bases had no gene match. The V gene's germline CDR1 is LNHDA and CDR2 SQIVND (reference sequence). The CDR3 sequence is 17 residues long.

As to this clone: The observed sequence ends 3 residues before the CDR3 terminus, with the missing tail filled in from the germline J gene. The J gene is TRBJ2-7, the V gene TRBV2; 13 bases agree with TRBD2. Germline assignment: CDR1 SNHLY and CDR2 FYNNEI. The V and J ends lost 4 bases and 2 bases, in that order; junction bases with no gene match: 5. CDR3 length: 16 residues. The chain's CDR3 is CASSVTSGRSPYEQYF. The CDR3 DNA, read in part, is TGTGCCAGCAGTGTGACTAGCGGGAGGAGTCCCTACGAG.

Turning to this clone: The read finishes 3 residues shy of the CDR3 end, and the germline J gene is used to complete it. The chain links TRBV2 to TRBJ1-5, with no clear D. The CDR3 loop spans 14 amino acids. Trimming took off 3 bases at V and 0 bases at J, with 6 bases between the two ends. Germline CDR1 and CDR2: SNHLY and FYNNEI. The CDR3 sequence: CASSDSLSNQPQHF. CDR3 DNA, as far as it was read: TGTGCCAGCAGTGACTCCCTTAGCAATCAGCCC.

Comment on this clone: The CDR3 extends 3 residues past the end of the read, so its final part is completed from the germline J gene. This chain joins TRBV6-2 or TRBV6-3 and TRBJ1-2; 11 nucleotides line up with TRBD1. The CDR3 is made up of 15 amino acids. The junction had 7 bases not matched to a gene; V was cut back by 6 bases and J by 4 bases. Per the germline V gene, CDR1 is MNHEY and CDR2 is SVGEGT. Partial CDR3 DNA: TGTGCCAGCAGCGCCGGGGACAGGGGGACCTATGGC. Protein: CASSAGDRGTYG. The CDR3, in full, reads CASSAGDRGTYGYTF.

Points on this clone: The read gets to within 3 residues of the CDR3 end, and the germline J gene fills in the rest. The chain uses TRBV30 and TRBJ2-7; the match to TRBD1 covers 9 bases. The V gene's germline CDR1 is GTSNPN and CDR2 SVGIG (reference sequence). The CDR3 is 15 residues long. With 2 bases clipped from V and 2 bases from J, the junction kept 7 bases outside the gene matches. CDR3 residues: CAWSYPGTGTYEQYF. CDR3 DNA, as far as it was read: TGTGCCTGGAGTTATCCGGGGACAGGGACCTACGAG.

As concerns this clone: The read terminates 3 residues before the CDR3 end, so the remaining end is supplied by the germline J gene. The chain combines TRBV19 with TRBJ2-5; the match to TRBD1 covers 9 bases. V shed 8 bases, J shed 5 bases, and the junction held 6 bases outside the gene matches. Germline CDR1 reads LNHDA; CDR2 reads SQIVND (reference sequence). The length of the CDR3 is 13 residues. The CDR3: CASWDRALETQYF. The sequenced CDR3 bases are TGTGCCAGTTGGGACAGGGCGTTGGAGACC.

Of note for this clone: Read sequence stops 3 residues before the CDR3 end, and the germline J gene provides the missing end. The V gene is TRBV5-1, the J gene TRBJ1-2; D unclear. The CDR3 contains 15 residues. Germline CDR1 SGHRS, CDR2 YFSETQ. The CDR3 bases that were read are TGCGCCAGCAGCTTGAACAGTCTTAACCTCTACGAC. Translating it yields CASSLNSLNLYD. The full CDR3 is CASSLNSLNLYDYTF.

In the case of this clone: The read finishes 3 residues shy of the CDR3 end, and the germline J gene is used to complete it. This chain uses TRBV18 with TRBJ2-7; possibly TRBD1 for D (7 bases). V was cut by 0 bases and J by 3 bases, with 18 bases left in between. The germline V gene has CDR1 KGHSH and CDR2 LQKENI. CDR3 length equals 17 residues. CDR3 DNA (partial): TGTGCCAGCTCACCACCTGGGCACTCAGGGGGGTACTACGAG. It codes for CASSPPGHSGGYYE. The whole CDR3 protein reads CASSPPGHSGGYYEQYF.

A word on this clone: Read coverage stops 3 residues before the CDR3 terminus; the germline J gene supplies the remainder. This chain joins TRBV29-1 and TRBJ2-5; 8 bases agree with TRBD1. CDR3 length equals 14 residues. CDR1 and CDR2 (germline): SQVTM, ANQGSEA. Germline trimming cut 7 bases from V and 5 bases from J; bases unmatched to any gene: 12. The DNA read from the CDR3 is TGCAGCGCTGACGCGGACAGGGCTCGGGAGACC. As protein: CSADADRARET. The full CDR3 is CSADADRARETQYF.

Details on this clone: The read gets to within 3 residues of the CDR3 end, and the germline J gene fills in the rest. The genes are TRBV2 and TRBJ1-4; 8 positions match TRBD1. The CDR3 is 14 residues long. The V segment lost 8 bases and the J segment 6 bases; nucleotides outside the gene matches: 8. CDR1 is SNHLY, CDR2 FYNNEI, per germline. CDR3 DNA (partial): TGTGCCAGCCGGACAGGGAAAGGCCATGAAAAA. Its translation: CASRTGKGHEK. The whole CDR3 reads CASRTGKGHEKLFF.